Described below is a single TCR beta chain sequence and its context. Trimming cost V 5 bases and J 6 bases, with 8 bases left between them. Germline assignment: CDR1 ENHRY and CDR2 SYGVKD. The CDR3 covers 11 residues. The sample comes from a study of blood T cell repertoires in COVID-19. Overall study context: The samples span acute and convalescent COVID-19 from the United States, Italy and Spain. In each case, the material was cDNA or gDNA derived from T cells, B-cell-depleted T cells, or PBMCs.

As processed by the authors: Amplification of reference gene primers was used by the study to estimate nucleated cell counts. Sequenced by immunoSEQ multiplex PCR; TCRdb stores in-frame clones only, minus some. The DNA was the basis for D and trimming; V, J and clone size are from that table. The sample carries tens of thousands of clones, 84% recorded once. Input material: peripheral blood. This chain joins TRBV10-3 and TRBJ2-7; D is uncertain. The origin of this receptor is a man aged 55 to 70 with acute or convalescent COVID-19. For the CDR3, the DNA is TGTGCCATCAGTCGCACCGGCGAGCAGTACTTC. This sequence encodes CAISRTGEQYF.